The entry that follows covers one TCR beta chain sequence. Its antigen is as yet unknown. This specimen belongs to a study of yellow fever vaccine responses in identical twins. Study-wide results and limits: The authors reported partly convergent, partly personalized vaccine responses in identical twins.

TCRdb independently ran MiXCR on the RT-PCR reads; one entry per CDR3 protein. This repertoire shows roughly 2,000 distinct CDR3 sequences, around 86% found once; its top ten account for about 5.7%. Germline V gives CDR1 SEHNR, CDR2 FQNEAQ (reference sequence). The CDR3 length is 14 residues. V was cut by 1 base and J by 2 bases, with 6 bases left in between. V is TRBV7-9 and J is TRBJ1-5; TRBD1 is a possible D gene (5 bases). The source is a woman aged 18 to 35 who received the yellow fever vaccine. The material was T cells from blood (PBMCs), unsorted or a sorted subset (not recorded which), obtained before or after yellow fever vaccination (not recorded which). CDR3: CASSLVGGNQPQHF. In nucleotides, the CDR3 is TGTGCCAGCAGCTTAGTGGGGGGCAATCAGCCCCAGCATTTT.